This T cell receptor (beta chain) was identified during a study of brain T cells in children with intractable seizures. Study-wide points: Absence of clones before surgery may stem from lower sequencing depth. Patients' HCMV serostatus was unknown; virus specificity rests on CDR3 similarity alone.

As concerns this clone: The antigen remains undetermined.

V shed 10 bases, J shed 4 bases, and the junction held 10 bases outside the gene matches. The germline CDR1 and CDR2 sequences are MGHDK and SYGVNS. The CDR3 loop spans 14 amino acids. This table comes from immunoSEQ multiplex PCR, and its TCRdb copy is limited to in-frame clones, with some not included. This table holds approximately 40,000 clones, 75% to 95% found once. At least one anti-epileptic drug was given before surgery. The material sequenced was peripheral blood, taken at surgery. The chain recombines TRBV25-1 with TRBJ2-5; TRBD2 matches 9 bases. This sequence originates from a girl aged 2 to 9 with tuberous sclerosis and intractable seizures. DNA for the CDR3: TGTGCCATCTATTTAATTAGCGGGGGAGAGACCCAGTACTTC. Translated, it gives CAIYLISGGETQYF.